These 19 T cell receptor beta chains were sequenced from one sample in a study of beta chain features in type 1 diabetes. These receptors' antigens are unknown. What was sequenced were expressed TCRB transcripts, since all of the isolated RNA had been reverse transcribed. Here immunoSEQ multiplex PCR was the method, and the copy in TCRdb shows in-frame clones only, minus some. The table shows around 280,000 clones, with 14% to 15% occurring only once. General observations from the study: Shorter TCRB CDR3s, moderately but significantly so, marked every one of the four CD4+ subsets in Type 1 diabetes patients.

Material for sequencing was naive CD4+ T cells from blood. The receptors here all came from a man aged 18 to 30 with type 1 diabetes.

This clone was counted once. This chain joins TRBV7-2 and TRBJ1-1; D is ambiguous. V was pared by 3 bases and J by 5 bases, with 10 bases between. The germline V gene encodes CDR1 SGHTA and CDR2 FQGNSA. The CDR3 runs 13 residues. Written as DNA, the CDR3 is TGTGCCAGCAGCTTCGGCGGTGGGACTGAAGCTTTCTTT. Translated: CASSFGGGTEAFF.

This chain joins TRBV28 and TRBJ1-5; D not certain. V shed 6 bases and J shed 0 bases, with 12 bases lying between them. Looked up from germline, CDR1 is MDHEN and CDR2 is SYDVKM. The CDR3 runs 15 residues. CDR3 in DNA: TGTGCCAGCAGCCTCGGAGTGTATAGCAATCAGCCCCAGCATTTT. This gives the protein CASSLGVYSNQPQHF.

The chain links TRBV6-6 to TRBJ2-7; 12 bases match TRBD2. Germline trimming cut 2 bases from V and 1 base from J; bases unmatched to any gene: 3. This CDR3 has 16 residues. The V gene's germline CDR1 is MNHNY and CDR2 SVGAGI (reference sequence). Here the CDR3 reads CASSYPTSGRSYEQYF. CDR3 coding DNA: TGTGCCAGCAGTTACCCGACTAGCGGGAGATCCTACGAGCAGTACTTC.

The V and J genes are TRBV29-1 and TRBJ2-3; 13 bases line up with TRBD2. After removal of 5 bases from V and 0 bases from J, the junction contained 2 bases not matched to a gene. The CDR3 runs 15 residues. The V gene's germline CDR1 is SQVTM and CDR2 ANQGSEA. CDR3 in DNA: TGCAGCGTTACGACTAGCGGGAGGAGCACAGATACGCAGTATTTT. This codes for CSVTTSGRSTDTQYF.

This clone occurred a few times. The chain uses TRBV7-8 and TRBJ2-3, with 12 bases aligning to TRBD2. Germline CDR1 is SGHVS and CDR2 is FQNEAQ. V shed 4 bases, J shed 4 bases, and the junction held 3 bases outside the gene matches. The CDR3 runs 15 residues. In DNA form, the CDR3 reads TGTGCCAGCAGCTCTAGCGGGGGGGAATCAGATACGCAGTATTTT. This encodes CASSSSGGESDTQYF.

The genes are TRBV9 and TRBJ2-5, with 8 bases fitting TRBD2. This CDR3 is built from 18 residues. V dropped 0 bases and J dropped 4; count of bases not matched to a gene: 14. In germline, CDR1 is SGDLS, CDR2 YYNGEE. CDR3 loop: CASSVGPSGLAGLETQYF. CDR3 bases: TGTGCCAGCAGCGTAGGACCTTCAGGGCTAGCGGGTTTAGAGACCCAGTACTTC.

The chain couples TRBV30 to TRBJ1-5; the D is unclear. The CDR3 has 13 residues. V was shortened by 2 bases and J by 2 bases, with 7 bases between the two germline ends. Germline V gene lookup returns CDR1 GTSNPN and CDR2 SVGIG (reference sequence). CDR3 residues: CAWSQEGNQPQHF. The CDR3 bases are TGTGCCTGGAGTCAAGAGGGCAATCAGCCCCAGCATTTT. Full variable domain (missing parts from reference TRBV30 and TRBJ1-5): SQTIHQWPATLVQPVGSPLSLECTVEGTSNPNLYWYRQAAGRGLQLLFYSVGIGQISSEVPQNLSASRPQDRQFILSSKKLLLSDSGFYLCAWSQEGNQPQHFGDGTRLSIL.

The chain has TRBV7-2 and TRBJ2-1; 8 bases line up with TRBD2. J lost 10 bases, V lost 3 bases, and 8 bases had no gene match. Germline V gene sequence: CDR1 SGHTA, CDR2 FQGNSA. The CDR3 is made up of 14 amino acids. Written as DNA, the CDR3 is TGTGCCAGCAGCTTTAGCGGGGTAAACGGGGAGCAGTTCTTC. This gives the protein CASSFSGVNGEQFF.

This clone was detected a few times. The CDR3 sequence: CASRRQGGTEAFF. The CDR3 DNA reads TGTGCCAGCAGAAGACAGGGAGGCACTGAAGCTTTCTTT. This sequence joins TRBV7-9 and TRBJ1-1, with 7 nucleotides matching TRBD1. V gave up 6 bases and J gave up 4 bases; unmatched junction bases: 5. Germline lookup yields CDR1 SEHNR and CDR2 FQNEAQ (reference sequence). The CDR3 totals 13 residues. Filled out from reference TRBV7-9 and TRBJ1-1, the complete variable domain reads DTGVSQNPRHKITKRGQNVTFRCDPISEHNRLYWYRQTLGQGPEFLTYFQNEAQLEKSRLLSDRFSAERPKGSFSTLEIQRTEQGDSAMYLCASRRQGGTEAFFGQGTRLTVV.

This clone has more than one count but fewer than ten. The chain joins TRBV5-1 to TRBJ2-3, with 8 bases fitting TRBD2. CDR1 is SGHRS and CDR2 is YFSETQ in the germline V gene. This CDR3 contains 15 residues. The V and J ends lost 5 bases and 0 bases, in that order; junction bases with no gene match: 5. CDR3 DNA: TGCGCCAGCAGTCAACTAGCGGCTAGCACAGATACGCAGTATTTT. It encodes CASSQLAASTDTQYF.

The chain has TRBV11-2 and TRBJ1-1; 9 bases fit TRBD1. Germline V gives CDR1 SGHAT, CDR2 FQNNGV. The trim removed 6 bases at V and 2 bases at J, leaving 4 bases unmatched. The CDR3 loop spans 14 amino acids. The CDR3 loop is CASRQQGANTEAFF. CDR3 coding DNA: TGTGCCAGCAGACAACAGGGGGCCAACACTGAAGCTTTCTTT.

This clone was detected a few times. This chain connects TRBV6-5 to TRBJ2-4; D unresolved. V was clipped by 4 bases and J by 7 bases, with 8 bases between them. CDR3 size: 12 residues. Germline loops: CDR1 MNHEY, CDR2 SVGAGI. This chain's CDR3 is CASSSARNIQYF. CDR3 nucleotides: TGTGCCAGCAGTTCCGCTCGGAACATTCAGTACTTC.

There are a few counts of this clone. At one of its ends the junction is not consistent with the germline gene, which may arise from a read error. The chain recombines TRBV30 with TRBJ2-2; TRBD2 matches at 11 bases. The V gene's germline CDR1 is GTSNPN and CDR2 SVGIG (reference sequence). The CDR3 sequence is 14 residues long. The CDR3 sequence: CAGRLAGLVGELFF. CDR3 nucleotide sequence: TGTGCCGGGAGACTAGCGGGGTTGGTTGGGGAGCTGTTTTTT.

This clone was recorded a few times. V gene TRBV30 combines with J gene TRBJ1-1; TRBD1 agrees at 11 bases. V lost 5 bases and J lost 5; bases outside the gene matches: 7. Per the germline V gene, CDR1 is GTSNPN and CDR2 is SVGIG (reference sequence). The CDR3 length is 14 residues. The DNA of the CDR3 is TGTGCCTGGGCGACCGGGACAGGGGGGACTGAAGCTTTCTTT. It is translated as CAWATGTGGTEAFF.

Only a few counts were recorded for this clone. The V gene is TRBV4-2, the J gene TRBJ2-1; the D is unclear. The CDR3 loop spans 17 amino acids. V dropped 0 bases and J dropped 5 bases, with 17 bases sitting between them. The germline gives CDR1 LGHNA, CDR2 YNFKEQ. This CDR3 reads CASSQDTSPFTNNEQFF. CDR3 DNA: TGTGCCAGCAGCCAAGATACGTCCCCTTTCACTAACAATGAGCAGTTCTTC.

The chain uses TRBV18 and TRBJ1-5; TRBD1 agrees at 9 bases. Looked up from germline, CDR1 is KGHSH and CDR2 is LQKENI. The CDR3 totals 14 residues. Unmatched junction bases numbered 5, after V lost 3 bases and J lost 8 bases. CDR3 amino acids: CASSPGQGVEPQHF. CDR3 in DNA: TGTGCCAGCTCACCGGGACAGGGTGTCGAGCCCCAGCATTTT.

In this sample, this clone turned up a few times. The chain has TRBV10-1 and TRBJ2-7, with a tentative D call TRBD1 (6 bases). Germline V lookup: CDR1 WNHNN, CDR2 SYGVQD (reference sequence). This CDR3 has 11 amino acids. Trimming cost V 3 bases and J 6 bases, with 6 bases left between them. The CDR3 bases are TGCGCCAGCAGTGACAGGGGCGAGCAGTACTTC. This encodes CASSDRGEQYF.

V is TRBV28 and J is TRBJ2-2; no definite D call. Deletions cut 7 bases from V and 7 bases from J, with 10 bases between. The CDR3 length is 12 residues. Germline V gene sequence: CDR1 MDHEN, CDR2 SYDVKM. Here the CDR3 reads CASTLPYGELFF. Here the CDR3 DNA reads TGTGCCAGCACCCTGCCCTACGGGGAGCTGTTTTTT.

This sequence joins TRBV7-9 and TRBJ2-1, with 8 bases lining up with TRBD2. The CDR3 totals 15 residues. Germline CDR1 and CDR2: SEHNR and FQNEAQ (reference sequence). V trimming: 6 bases; J trimming: 4 bases; junction bases outside the gene matches: 8. CDR3 DNA: TGTGCCAGCAGGGATCGGGAGGGCCTTTACAATGAGCAGTTCTTC. This gives the protein CASRDREGLYNEQFF. The full variable domain, with the rest looked up from reference TRBV7-9 and TRBJ2-1, is DTGVSQNPRHKITKRGQNVTFRCDPISEHNRLYWYRQTLGQGPEFLTYFQNEAQLEKSRLLSDRFSAERPKGSFSTLEIQRTEQGDSAMYLCASRDREGLYNEQFFGPGTRLTVL.